The 20 T cell receptor beta chains in this list originate from one sample, sequenced in a study of cytomegalovirus exposure and HLA in healthy donors. Amplification used 60 Vbeta primers and 13 Jbeta primers. Profiled with immunoSEQ multiplex PCR; TCRdb holds only in-frame clones, not every one. In the table there are 100,000 to 120,000 clones, around 85% of which are singletons. Sequenced material: PBMCs. Receptors were obtained from a man aged 25 to 40 in good health and CMV-seropositive.

The chain has TRBV4-2 and TRBJ1-5; 11 bases match TRBD1. Germline CDR1 and CDR2: LGHNA and YNFKEQ. The CDR3 contains 17 residues. The V and J ends lost 4 bases and 1 base, in that order; junction bases with no gene match: 6. CDR3 protein: CASSRGTGGPSNQPQHF. For the CDR3, the DNA is TGTGCCAGCAGCCGAGGGACAGGGGGGCCCAGCAATCAGCCCCAGCATTTT.

This chain connects TRBV7-3 to TRBJ2-2; TRBD2 is a possible D gene (5 bases). The ends were cut back, 5 bases at V and 8 bases at J, with 9 bases in the middle. This CDR3 comprises 12 residues. The germline CDR1 and CDR2 sequences are SGHTA and FQGTGA. The CDR3 DNA sequence: TGTGCCAGCAGCGAACTAGTTGGGGAGCTGTTTTTT. It encodes CASSELVGELFF.

This chain joins TRBV5-6 and TRBJ2-3; 8 nucleotides line up with TRBD2. V lost 6 bases, J lost 3 bases, and 9 bases stayed unmatched. The CDR3 totals 15 residues. Germline CDR1 and CDR2: SGHDT and YYEEEE. The CDR3 DNA reads as TGTGCCAGCAACCCGGGGGGGCGGTGGACAGATACGCAGTATTTT. Translation: CASNPGGRWTDTQYF. Combining the CDR3 with reference TRBV5-6 and TRBJ2-3 gives the whole variable domain DAGVTQSPTHLIKTRGQQVTLRCSPKSGHDTVSWYQQALGQGPQFIFQYYEEEERQRGNFPDRFSGHQFPNYSSELNVNALLLGDSALYLCASNPGGRWTDTQYFGPGTRLTVL.

V gene TRBV5-4 combines with J gene TRBJ2-7; 8 positions agree with TRBD1. The V segment lost 6 bases and the J segment 5 bases; nucleotides outside the gene matches: 13. The CDR3 spans 15 residues. CDR1 is SGHNT, CDR2 YYREEE, per germline (reference sequence). The CDR3 bases are TGTGCCAGCACCGATTACCGGGACAGGCCCCACGAGCAGTACTTC. Translated: CASTDYRDRPHEQYF.

The chain is built from TRBV15 and TRBJ2-5; 10 bases align to TRBD2. Germline CDR1 is LNHNV and CDR2 is YYDKDF (reference sequence). The CDR3 is 15 residues long. With V trimmed by 2 bases and J by 2 bases, 2 bases remained unmatched. CDR3 nucleotide sequence: TGTGCCACCAGCAGATCGACTAGCGGGCAAGAGACCCAGTACTTC. The encoded protein is CATSRSTSGQETQYF.

V and J are TRBV11-2 and TRBJ2-1; D perhaps matches TRBD1 (5 bases). The length of the CDR3 is 14 residues. Deletions cut 0 bases from V and 4 bases from J, with 7 bases between. CDR1 is SGHAT, CDR2 FQNNGV, per germline. The CDR3 spells CASSLDAGYNEQFF. The CDR3 nucleotides are TGTGCCAGCAGCTTAGATGCAGGGTACAATGAGCAGTTCTTC.

J is TRBJ1-3 and V is TRBV7-8; D not resolved. V was shortened by 3 bases and J by 2 bases, with 8 bases between the two germline ends. CDR1 and CDR2 from the germline V gene are SGHVS and FQNEAQ. CDR3 length equals 14 residues. This CDR3 is CASSFYKTGNTIYF. CDR3 nucleotides: TGTGCCAGCAGCTTCTATAAGACTGGAAACACCATATATTTT. Combining the CDR3 with reference TRBV7-8 and TRBJ1-3 gives the whole variable domain GAGVSQSPRYKVAKRGQDVALRCDPISGHVSLFWYQQALGQGPEFLTYFQNEAQLDKSGLPSDRFFAERPEGSVSTLKIQRTQQEDSAVYLCASSFYKTGNTIYFGEGSWLTVV.

The chain couples TRBV2 to TRBJ2-7, with 8 bases matching TRBD2. The CDR3 extends over 16 amino acids. CDR1 and CDR2 from the germline V gene are SNHLY and FYNNEI. V gave up 8 bases and J gave up 0 bases; unmatched junction bases: 12. The CDR3 region is CASLGSGGGPSYEQYF. The DNA of the CDR3 is TGTGCCAGCCTGGGGTCGGGCGGGGGGCCCTCCTACGAGCAGTACTTC. The full variable domain, with the rest looked up from reference TRBV2 and TRBJ2-7, is EPEVTQTPSHQVTQMGQEVILRCVPISNHLYFYWYRQILGQKVEFLVSFYNNEISEKSEIFDDQFSVERPDGSNFTLKIRSTKLEDSAMYFCASLGSGGGPSYEQYFGPGTRLTVT.

V is TRBV7-2 and J is TRBJ2-1, with TRBD2 identical over 9 bases. Germline V gene lookup returns CDR1 SGHTA and CDR2 FQGNSA. Trimming at V came to 5 bases and at J to 5 bases, leaving 7 bases not matched to a gene. This CDR3 has 15 amino acids. The CDR3 DNA reads TGTGCCAGCAGCCCCCCTAGCGGGGTGAACAATGAGCAGTTCTTC. This codes for CASSPPSGVNNEQFF.

V gene TRBV4-1 combines with J gene TRBJ2-5, with 9 bases matching TRBD1. The V gene end was trimmed by 1 base and the J gene end by 5 bases; junction bases not matched to a gene: 8. Germline V lookup: CDR1 MGHRA, CDR2 YSYEKL. The CDR3 is 16 residues long. The CDR3 protein is CASSQVQSQGAETQYF. The CDR3 nucleotides are TGCGCCAGCAGCCAAGTCCAATCACAGGGGGCTGAGACCCAGTACTTC.

This clone was seen a handful of times. The chain links TRBV6-5 to TRBJ2-3; TRBD2 agrees at 8 bases. Germline CDR1 is MNHEY and CDR2 is SVGAGI. The V segment lost 2 bases and the J segment 2 bases; nucleotides outside the gene matches: 3. This CDR3 spans 15 amino acids. The CDR3 DNA reads as TGTGCCAGCAGTTACGTGACTAGCGCCACAGATACGCAGTATTTT. Amino acid sequence: CASSYVTSATDTQYF.

V is TRBV5-1 and J is TRBJ2-2, with TRBD2 identical over 11 bases. Trimming removed 4 bases from V and 4 bases from J; junction bases left unmatched: 6. The CDR3 has 16 amino acids. Germline values: CDR1 SGHRS, CDR2 YFSETQ. The CDR3 coding sequence is TGCGCCAGCAGCGAGGGACTAGCGGCCGCCACCGGGGAGCTGTTTTTT. Translated, it gives CASSEGLAAATGELFF.

The rearrangement uses TRBV19 and TRBJ2-1, with a tentative D call TRBD2 (5 bases). V lost 1 base and J 0 bases, leaving 13 bases between the germline ends. Germline V gene sequence: CDR1 LNHDA, CDR2 SQIVND (reference sequence). This CDR3 has 17 residues. CDR3 sequence reads: CASSIGSMGSSYNEQFF. CDR3 nucleotides: TGTGCCAGTAGTATAGGGAGTATGGGGAGCTCCTACAATGAGCAGTTCTTC.

V and J are TRBV5-1 and TRBJ2-7; D is possibly TRBD1 (6 bases). Trimming removed 3 bases from V and 3 bases from J, with 16 bases in between. This CDR3 is built from 15 residues. Looked up from germline, CDR1 is SGHRS and CDR2 is YFSETQ. CDR3 coding DNA: TGCGCCAGCAGCTCTACTCCAGGGGCGGACTACGAGCAGTACTTC. It specifies CASSSTPGADYEQYF.

The chain is built from TRBV30 and TRBJ1-1, with D perhaps matching TRBD1 (5 bases). Germline values: CDR1 GTSNPN, CDR2 SVGIG (reference sequence). V was cut by 3 bases and J by 7 bases, with 9 bases left in between. The CDR3 is made up of 11 amino acids. CDR3 loop: CAWREGIEAFF. The CDR3 bases are TGTGCCTGGAGGGAGGGGATTGAAGCTTTCTTT.

This clone appeared a single time. The chain recombines TRBV7-2 with TRBJ1-1, with D possibly matching TRBD1 (5 bases). CDR1 and CDR2 from the germline V gene are SGHTA and FQGNSA. The CDR3 runs 12 residues. V lost 1 base and J lost 10, with 10 bases in between. Written as DNA, the CDR3 is TGTGCCAGCAGCTTAGAATTCCAGGGAGCTTTCTTT. Its translation is CASSLEFQGAFF.

The chain couples TRBV10-2 to TRBJ2-5; 13 positions agree with TRBD2. Losses at the gene ends were 2 bases for V and 0 bases for J; bases not matched to a gene: 3. From germline, CDR1 is WSHSY and CDR2 SAAADI. The CDR3 length is 17 residues. CDR3 amino acids: CASSEGLAGEHQETQYF. CDR3 DNA: TGCGCCAGCAGTGAGGGACTAGCGGGGGAACACCAAGAGACCCAGTACTTC.

Worth noting for this clone: Other DNA sequences in the sample encode the same CDR3. V and J are TRBV7-2 and TRBJ2-3; D not certain. The V end lost 0 bases, the J end lost 4 bases, and 5 bases lay between the germline ends. The CDR3 has 13 residues. CDR1 is SGHTA, CDR2 FQGNSA, per germline. CDR3 coding DNA: TGTGCCAGCAGCTTAGCGGGCTCAGATACGCAGTATTTT. Amino acid sequence: CASSLAGSDTQYF.

The chain is built from TRBV30 and TRBJ1-2; D is undetermined. Germline V gene lookup returns CDR1 GTSNPN and CDR2 SVGIG (reference sequence). Trimming shortened V by 3 bases and J by 8 bases, and 13 bases separated the two germline ends. The CDR3 has 12 residues. The CDR3 region is CAWSPQIWGYTF. CDR3 coding DNA: TGTGCCTGGAGCCCACAGATCTGGGGCTACACCTTC.

In its sample, this clone was seen once. The CDR3 reads CASSPTTGSSYEQYF. The CDR3 DNA reads as TGTGCCAGCAGCCCGACGACGGGGAGCTCCTACGAGCAGTACTTC. The J gene is TRBJ2-7, the V gene TRBV11-2; tentative D call: TRBD2 (5 bases). Germline loops: CDR1 SGHAT, CDR2 FQNNGV. Trimming took 5 bases from V and 0 from J, leaving 14 bases between them. The CDR3 is 15 residues long.